The 18 T cell receptor beta chains in this list originate from one sample, sequenced in a study of CD8 T cells in Susac syndrome. With random hexamers, reverse transcription was performed on about 0.5 to 1 ug of RNA. TCRdb passed the immunoSEQ multiplex PCR reads through MiXCR, listing each CDR3 protein once. The sample has around 280,000 distinct CDR3 sequences; 85% are singletons. Sequencing was done on a sample of CD8+ T cells from PBMCs. The receptors were sampled from a human donor with multiple sclerosis.

This clonotype occurred once. The rearrangement uses TRBV29-1 and TRBJ2-5, with TRBD1 identical over 10 bases. Germline trimming cut 0 bases from V and 5 bases from J; bases unmatched to any gene: 6. The CDR3 spans 15 residues. Germline V gene sequence: CDR1 SQVTM, CDR2 ANQGSEA. Here the CDR3 DNA reads TGCAGCGTTGAAGATTGGGGGACAGGGGACGAGACCCAGTACTTC. Translated, it gives CSVEDWGTGDETQYF.

The chain carries TRBV5-1 and TRBJ1-1; D remains ambiguous. The V gene lost 0 bases and the J gene lost 3 bases, with 9 bases spanning the gap. The CDR3 extends over 14 amino acids. Germline V lookup: CDR1 SGHRS, CDR2 YFSETQ. The CDR3 protein is CASSLDRRDTEAFF. The CDR3 DNA sequence: TGCGCCAGCAGCTTGGACAGAAGAGACACTGAAGCTTTCTTT.

The CDR3 nucleotides read TGTGCCAGCAGTTACTCGGGAGGCTATGAGCAGTTCTTC. Its protein is CASSYSGGYEQFF. This chain links TRBV6-5 with TRBJ2-1; tentative D call: TRBD2 (6 bases). V lost 0 bases and J lost 8, with 8 bases in between. The CDR3 totals 13 residues. Germline V lookup: CDR1 MNHEY, CDR2 SVGAGI.

The chain uses TRBV10-3 and TRBJ2-1, with a tentative D call TRBD2 (6 bases). Germline values: CDR1 ENHRY, CDR2 SYGVKD. V lost 10 bases and J 4 bases, leaving 20 bases between the germline ends. This CDR3 comprises 15 residues. The CDR3 sequence: CATSLGTSQYNEQFF. In DNA, the CDR3 is TGTGCCACCAGCCTTGGGACTTCGCAATACAATGAGCAGTTCTTC.

The gene calls are TRBV19 and TRBJ2-7; D is ambiguous. Germline lookup yields CDR1 LNHDA and CDR2 SQIVND (reference sequence). This CDR3 comprises 12 residues. Between the trimmed V and J ends, which lost 8 bases and 2 bases, there was a span of 10 bases. The CDR3 spells CASGSRPYEQYF. CDR3 nucleotide sequence: TGTGCCAGTGGTAGCAGACCCTACGAGCAGTACTTC.

This rearrangement joins TRBV2 to TRBJ2-7; D may be TRBD2 (6 bases). There are 15 residues in the CDR3. V dropped 5 bases and J dropped 0 bases, with 14 bases sitting between them. Germline CDR1 is SNHLY and CDR2 is FYNNEI. In DNA, the CDR3 is TGTGCCAGCAGTCAGGAGGGGAGGAGCTCCTACGAGCAGTACTTC. This sequence encodes CASSQEGRSSYEQYF.

This chain uses TRBV25-1 with TRBJ2-5, with TRBD2 matching 8 bases. The CDR3 covers 18 residues. V lost 3 bases to trimming and J lost 2 bases; unmatched junction nucleotides: 14. The germline gives CDR1 MGHDK, CDR2 SYGVNS. CDR3 in amino acids: CASSEVVAGRPVQETQYF. The CDR3 DNA reads TGTGCCAGCAGTGAGGTGGTAGCGGGGAGGCCCGTTCAAGAGACCCAGTACTTC.

The rearrangement uses TRBV7-8 and TRBJ2-7; no reliable D call. Trimming removed 5 bases from V and 9 bases from J, with 11 bases in between. CDR1 is SGHVS, CDR2 FQNEAQ, per germline. The CDR3 is 11 residues long. Here the CDR3 reads CASSPSVVQYF. The DNA of the CDR3 is TGTGCCAGCAGCCCCTCGGTTGTGCAGTACTTC.

The rearrangement links TRBV6-1 to TRBJ2-5, with a possible D match to TRBD1 (5 bases). Germline-derived CDR1 and CDR2 are MNHNS and SASEGT. CDR3 length: 15 residues. V gave up 5 bases and J gave up 3 bases, with 16 bases separating them. The CDR3 DNA follows: TGTGCCAGCAGTCCCTTGGGGCTGGCGGAAGAGACCCAGTACTTC. Protein sequence: CASSPLGLAEETQYF.

The chain carries TRBV20-1 and TRBJ2-7; D possibly corresponds to TRBD2 (6 bases). CDR1 DFQATT and CDR2 SNEGSKA come from the germline V gene (reference sequence). The CDR3 loop spans 13 amino acids. V shed 1 base and J shed 2 bases, with 9 bases lying between them. In nucleotides, the CDR3 is TGCAGTGCTAGAGCCCTAGCGACCTACGAGCAGTACTTC. It yields the protein CSARALATYEQYF.

The chain employs TRBV3-1 and TRBJ1-2; D is perhaps TRBD1 (5 bases). The CDR3 is 14 amino acids. Germline lookup yields CDR1 LGHDT and CDR2 YNNKEL (reference sequence). Trimming took 2 bases from V and 4 from J, leaving 11 bases between them. CDR3 sequence: CASSQQGRVYGYTF. The CDR3 coding sequence is TGTGCCAGCAGCCAACAGGGTCGGGTCTATGGCTACACCTTC.

The genes are TRBV6-6 and TRBJ2-7; no reliable D call. Germline loops: CDR1 MNHNY, CDR2 SVGAGI (reference sequence). The length of the CDR3 is 14 residues. V was trimmed by 0 bases and J by 2 bases, leaving 8 bases between them. The CDR3 reads CASSYSAAAYEQYF. CDR3 in DNA: TGTGCCAGCAGTTACTCGGCCGCAGCCTACGAGCAGTACTTC.

The chain is built from TRBV5-4 and TRBJ1-6; perhaps TRBD1 as D (5 bases). V was trimmed by 4 bases and J by 8 bases, leaving 7 bases between them. The CDR3 is 12 residues long. Germline-derived CDR1 and CDR2 are SGHNT and YYREEE (reference sequence). CDR3 region: CASSTGDSPLHF. The DNA for the CDR3 is TGTGCCAGCAGCACGGGGGATTCACCCCTCCACTTT.

The gene calls are TRBV6-1 and TRBJ1-3; TRBD1 matches at 9 bases. This CDR3 region has 16 residues. J gave up 2 bases and V 5 bases, and 7 bases lay outside the gene matches. Germline-derived CDR1 and CDR2 are MNHNS and SASEGT. The CDR3: CASSPGTGLTGNTIYF. The CDR3 DNA reads as TGTGCCAGCAGTCCCGGGACAGGGTTAACTGGAAACACCATATATTTT.

Only one count was recorded for this clonotype. The chain has TRBV27 and TRBJ2-7, with 9 bases aligning to TRBD1. Losses at the gene ends were 4 bases for V and 4 bases for J; bases not matched to a gene: 8. Germline V gene data show CDR1 as MNHEY and CDR2 as SMNVEV (reference sequence). This CDR3 comprises 15 residues. The CDR3 region has the DNA TGTGCCAGCAGTTCCCTCGGGACAGGGACATACGAGCAGTACTTC. Its translation is CASSSLGTGTYEQYF.

J is TRBJ2-1 and V is TRBV7-9; 10 nucleotides agree with TRBD2. This CDR3 is 17 amino acids long. In germline, CDR1 is SEHNR, CDR2 FQNEAQ (reference sequence). The V gene end was trimmed by 5 bases and the J gene end by 4 bases; junction bases not matched to a gene: 11. The CDR3 region has the DNA TGTGCCAGCAGCGGACCAAGCGGGAGGGCCAATTACAATGAGCAGTTCTTC. The encoded protein is CASSGPSGRANYNEQFF.

The genes are TRBV7-9 and TRBJ2-7, with 9 nucleotides matching TRBD1. Per germline, CDR1 SEHNR and CDR2 FQNEAQ (reference sequence). V lost 8 bases, J lost 6 bases, and 8 bases stayed unmatched. The CDR3 runs to 13 residues. The CDR3 loop is CASQGTGIFEQYF. The CDR3, as DNA: TGTGCCAGCCAGGGGACAGGGATATTCGAGCAGTACTTC.

This clonotype has just one count. The chain uses TRBV4-1 and TRBJ1-1; D call uncertain. This CDR3 is 15 amino acids long. Germline V gene sequence: CDR1 MGHRA, CDR2 YSYEKL. The V gene lost 6 bases and the J gene lost 2 bases, with 16 bases spanning the gap. CDR3 nucleotides: TGCGCCAGCAGGGGCAAGTTAGGGCGTAACACTGAAGCTTTCTTT. This translates into CASRGKLGRNTEAFF.